This T cell receptor beta chain was observed in a study of cytomegalovirus exposure and HLA in healthy donors (dated by TCRdb to about 2017). General notes on the study: An earlier analysis of roughly 500 of the donors reported roughly 300 Gb of sequence data and 95 million to 120 million unique TCR beta sequences obtained from approximately 180 million T cells. An early release covering some 640 HLA-typed donors comprised approximately 290 gigabases of sequencing data and around 80 million unique TCR sequences. Of the roughly 400 genotyped donors, approximately 82% fell in the genetic ancestry cluster associated with self-reported Caucasian donors. HLA typing covered class I and class II loci at four-digit resolution. In addition to the first cohort of hundreds of subjects, a separate validation cohort of under 150 different subjects was used. The number of typed donors differed by locus: about 620-630 for A, B, C, DRB1 and DQB1; approximately 520 for DQA1; 606 for DPA1; and roughly 490 for DPB1. To decide whether each TCR beta V gene segment behaved as functional or pseudogenic, an earlier analysis of some 570 of the donors relied on high-throughput TCR beta sequencing. Rather than drawing on any new phenotypic data, the later analysis identified candidate immune exposures from TCR beta sequences and the way those sequences occurred across donors. A later analysis re-analyzed previously published TCR beta repertoires from 650 to 800 donors and added high-resolution HLA genotyping to study TCR occurrence patterns. Genome-wide SNP genotypes for about 55% of the roughly 670 donors were used in a later genetic analysis, which treated that subset as a discovery cohort. All discovery cohort repertoires had been generated on a single sequencing platform. On average, 235,054 unique TCR beta nucleotide sequences were sequenced per donor among 350 to 400 genotyped donors of the cohort, with 15% to 20% of those sequences being non-productive. The study used immunosequencing to profile the T cell repertoires of approximately 630 subjects and linked those repertoires to cytomegalovirus serostatus. Donor age, sex, ethnicity and CMV serostatus were compiled together with the repertoire data. The study aimed to test whether signatures of past pathogen exposure could be identified by cataloging public T cell receptors. To predict cytomegalovirus infection status, the study brought together high-throughput TCR immunosequencing, statistical association of individual TCRs with disease status, and machine learning. A few DR-DQ haplotypes were treated as single units for association and clustering because of strong linkage in the cohort. Points the paper makes about the study in general: In a later genetic analysis, fewer N-insertions in productive TCRs were reported among donors in an Asian-associated ancestry cluster than the roughly 700-donor mean. Most TCR sequences were seen in very few donors, while some public TCRs were found in many individuals. For the cohort, immune exposure information was limited to CMV serostatus. In an earlier analysis of about 550 of the donors, most TCR beta V segments were observed in productive rearrangements about 87% or about 30% of the time, broadly matching IMGT annotations. According to a later analysis, parvovirus B19, influenza, CMV and Epstein-Barr virus appeared linked to several top co-occurrence clusters. When HLA alleles, especially DR and DQ, strongly co-occurred, attributing TCR associations to individual alleles was difficult. The classifier was reported to diagnose cytomegalovirus status with high specificity and sensitivity in both the original cohort and the validation cohort. A later analysis associated approximately 17,000 TCR beta sequences with specific HLA alleles at a false discovery rate of 0.05. Because some donors lacked HLA typing at each locus, the association tests relied only on the typed subset. In a later analysis, most CMV-associated TCR beta chains were found to appear HLA-restricted, with HLA associations seemingly driven largely by CMV exposure. In a later analysis, the rate of TCR association differed among HLA loci, with DRB1 alleles having the most associated TCRs and HLA-C alleles having the fewest. The presence/absence analyses assumed that sequencing depth was roughly uniform across donors, and that assumption may not be true. Compared with equally common non-associated chains, HLA-associated TCR beta chains in a later analysis were more clonally expanded and had lower generation probabilities. It was suggested by the authors that the approach could potentially be generalized to other disease states and immunological phenotypes. A cluster of highly shared sequence variants was judged likely to be a technical artifact of the sequencing pipeline. Linkage disequilibrium might explain the correlated functional status among segregating V segments, but an unknown experimental factor could not be excluded. A further reported finding was that TCR beta sequences accurately predicted the HLA-A and HLA-B alleles for most subjects in the first cohort. Some IMGT-functional V segments, including TRBV6-2 and TRBV6-3, could not be distinguished by the 87-base-pair reads and were therefore excluded. A total of 150 or so TCR beta chains were listed by the study as associated with cytomegalovirus. Only TCR beta chains were sequenced in this cohort, and the absence of alpha or paired-chain data limited detectable features. In vitro tests confirmed that a few of the cytomegalovirus-associated TCR beta chains recognize cytomegalovirus antigens. Because counts were too low, more than 15 rarely observed V segments, including chromosome 9 orphons, were left out of the earlier analysis of a few hundred of the donors. V-gene and J-gene trimming of TCR beta chains was associated with a missense DCLRE1C variant in a later genetic analysis, and the association was replicated in an independent cohort.

Concerning this clone: It has no known antigen specificity. No quality values exist for individual bases; no much larger clone is one base distant.

Library preparation employed the immunoSEQ multiplex PCR assay. A mixture of 60 forward primers for TCR Vbeta segments and 13 reverse primers for TCR Jbeta segments was used in the multiplex PCR. The CDR3 region of rearranged TCR beta genes was amplified from genomic DNA with a multiplex PCR assay. Amplified TCR beta libraries were sequenced as 87-base-pair reads on the Illumina HiSeq System. The original methods were these. In a later analysis, tens of millions of unique TCR beta chains were counted across the 650 to 750 repertoires, and roughly 11 million of these chains were shared by at least two donors. Raw reads were error-corrected and collapsed into unique sequences by a nearest-neighbor algorithm in which closely related sequences were merged to remove PCR and sequencing errors. Alignment of CDR3 sequences to IMGT reference sequences was used to assign V, D and J gene segments. For a sequence to be retained, a match of at least six nucleotides was required to both a V gene segment and a J gene segment. A rearrangement counted as productive if the CDR3 had no stop codons and remained in frame with V and J, and every other rearrangement counted as non-productive. CDR3 was defined according to IMGT convention as the region running from the second conserved V-encoded cysteine to the conserved J-encoded phenylalanine. In an earlier analysis of more than 550 of the donors, sequences lacking an unambiguous match to a single V gene segment were excluded. An earlier analysis of over 450 of the donors classified V segments as functional when productive rearrangements were above 56.7% and as segregating when the standard deviation between donors was above 5%. A statistical classification framework was developed to diagnose cytomegalovirus status using the catalog of TCR beta chain sequences. A later analysis assigned V and J genes by comparing TCR nucleotide sequences with IMGT/GENE-DB human TR gene sequences. Using the TCRdist pipeline, a later analysis assigned CDR3 sequences along with most-parsimonious VDJ recombination scenarios. In a later analysis, each TCR beta chain was defined by its CDR3 amino acid sequence together with its V-gene family, and reads lacking a unique V-gene family were excluded. To address suspected cross-contamination and a sequencing artifact, a later analysis removed approximately 600 highly shared, low-generation-probability nucleotide sequences. A later analysis calculated a clonal expansion index for each public chain from normalized within-repertoire ranks of inferred template counts. Generation probabilities in a later analysis came from a VDJ recombination model fitted to out-of-frame rearrangements, and those results were checked against IGoR. In a later analysis, TCR-TCR, TCR-HLA and TCR-CMV co-occurrence was scored with hypergeometric tests, and a repertoire-size bias correction was applied to TCR pairs. To estimate false discovery rates, a later analysis permuted the HLA or CMV assignments 20 times. In a later analysis, co-occurring TCRs were grouped with DBSCAN, and TCRdist sequence similarity was added when clustering was performed within HLA-allele-positive subsets. Repertoires with fewer than 30,000 or more than 120,000 public chains were left out of co-occurrence clustering, as were several repertoires with anomalous nucleotide sharing. Sourced from immuneACCESS, this table was stored by TCRdb with only in-frame sequences that have V and J called. A share of the clones is absent; for the studies checked, an unresolved V gene accounts for under half, and the remainder has no known explanation. That table supplies the V and J calls and clone size; D and trimming were determined from the DNA. In all, the sample holds about 180,000 clones, and 65% to 90% of those were seen once. The ten top clones hold 1% to 1.5% of the sample.

The V end loses 0 bases and the J end loses 5 bases, and a stretch of 11 bases separates them. The CDR3 has 15 amino acids, counting the end cysteine and phenylalanine. CDR3 DNA only is kept here, 45 bases in frame from base 1. CDR1 is given as MNHEY and CDR2 as SVGAGI, both from the germline V gene. The cohort was made up of 500 to 800 healthy bone marrow donors. At the time of sampling, all cohort members were nominally healthy, though unrecorded immune exposures were likely present. The donor was CMV seropositive and was included in the group of approximately 300 seropositive cohort members. Every donor gave a peripheral blood sample, and the peripheral blood mononuclear cells from that sample were used for TCR beta sequencing. Genomic DNA extraction from the blood cell samples was performed with the Qiagen DNeasy Blood Extraction Kit.

The sequencing sample was made of PBMCs. The rearranged segments are TRBV6-5 and TRBJ1-5; TRBD1 might be the D gene, on 6 matching bases. The source of this sequence is a girl aged 2 to 9 in good health and CMV-seropositive. The sequence in DNA is TGTGCCAGCAGTTACTCGCGGGGGGGGCATCAGCCCCAGCATTTT. Its translation reads: CASSYSRGGHQPQHF.